These 14 T cell receptor beta chains were all obtained from the same sample, sequenced in a study of blood T cell repertoires in COVID-19. Clones were read by immunoSEQ multiplex PCR, and TCRdb kept only the in-frame ones, dropping some. The sample yields about 260,000 clones, around 87% seen once. The source material was peripheral blood. Source of these receptors: a woman aged 45-65 years with acute or convalescent COVID-19.

The rearrangement links TRBV9 to TRBJ2-2; maybe TRBD1 (5 bases). Per the germline V gene, CDR1 is SGDLS and CDR2 is YYNGEE. The V and J ends lost 7 bases and 3 bases respectively, with 7 bases between them. CDR3 size: 12 residues. The CDR3 DNA reads as TGTGCCAGCTCCAGGGACACCGGGGAGCTGTTTTTT. The encoded protein is CASSRDTGELFF.

This sequence joins TRBV28 and TRBJ2-7; 7 bases are shared with TRBD1. V shed 8 bases, J shed 4 bases, and the junction held 8 bases outside the gene matches. Germline lookup yields CDR1 MDHEN and CDR2 SYDVKM. This CDR3 has 13 residues. The CDR3 DNA is TGTGCCAGCGACCACAGGGGAACGTACGAGCAGTACTTC. Encoded protein: CASDHRGTYEQYF.

The chain uses TRBV7-2 and TRBJ1-2; D gene ambiguous. V lost 3 bases to trimming and J lost 7 bases, with 12 bases between them. Per germline, CDR1 SGHTA and CDR2 FQGNSA. The CDR3 loop spans 13 amino acids. CDR3 region: CASSLRRIFGYTF. The CDR3 region has the DNA TGTGCCAGCAGCTTGAGGCGGATATTTGGCTACACCTTC.

The chain recombines TRBV27 with TRBJ2-1, with 8 bases that match TRBD1. Germline V lookup: CDR1 MNHEY, CDR2 SMNVEV (reference sequence). Trimming cost V 2 bases and J 2 bases; bases outside gene matches: 2. This CDR3 has 15 residues. In DNA, the CDR3 is TGTGCCAGCAGTTTAGCGGGACAGGCCTACAATGAGCAGTTCTTC. Translated: CASSLAGQAYNEQFF.

The chain joins TRBV28 to TRBJ1-2; 8 bases line up with TRBD1. Unmatched junction bases numbered 11, after V lost 4 bases and J lost 7 bases. The CDR3 is made up of 15 amino acids. Germline V gene data show CDR1 as MDHEN and CDR2 as SYDVKM. CDR3 nucleotide sequence: TGTGCCAGCAGTTCATACCACAGGGGGGCGCGTGGCTACACCTTC. Translating it yields CASSSYHRGARGYTF.

This clone was detected only a few times. This chain uses TRBV11-2 with TRBJ1-6; possibly TRBD1 for D (6 bases). V shed 0 bases and J shed 10 bases, with 13 bases lying between them. Germline CDR1 is SGHAT and CDR2 is FQNNGV. The CDR3 totals 15 residues. CDR3 sequence (DNA): TGTGCCAGCAGCTTAGAGATGGGGGCGCGGTCACCCCTCCACTTT. Encoded protein: CASSLEMGARSPLHF.

V gene TRBV24-1 combines with J gene TRBJ2-7; 10 positions agree with TRBD1. CDR1 and CDR2 from the germline V gene are KGHDR and SFDVKD. The CDR3 spans 16 residues. J lost 1 base, V lost 4 bases, and 6 bases had no gene match. CDR3 sequence reads: CATSDPGQGESYEQYF. In DNA form, the CDR3 reads TGTGCCACCAGTGACCCCGGACAGGGGGAATCCTACGAGCAGTACTTC.

This clone appeared once. This rearrangement joins TRBV24-1 to TRBJ1-2; 9 nucleotides match TRBD1. V gave up 3 bases and J gave up 7 bases; unmatched junction bases: 5. The CDR3 is 14 residues long. The germline V gene encodes CDR1 KGHDR and CDR2 SFDVKD. CDR3 sequence (DNA): TGTGCCACCAGTGATCGGACAGGGGTAGGTGGCTACACCTTC. It specifies CATSDRTGVGGYTF.

This clone was detected only once. This chain links TRBV2 with TRBJ2-2; 8 bases are a match to TRBD1. Losses at the gene ends were 5 bases for V and 5 bases for J; bases not matched to a gene: 7. Germline V gives CDR1 SNHLY, CDR2 FYNNEI. This CDR3 has 15 amino acids. For the CDR3, the DNA is TGTGCCAGCAGTCAACAGGGGGTGGGGACCGGGGAGCTGTTTTTT. Translating it yields CASSQQGVGTGELFF.

This clone has a single count. The rearrangement uses TRBV19 and TRBJ1-4, with 8 positions matching TRBD1. The V gene's germline CDR1 is LNHDA and CDR2 SQIVND (reference sequence). This CDR3 is built from 14 residues. V was clipped by 6 bases and J by 6 bases; unmatched bases: 6. CDR3 in DNA: TGTGCCAGTAGCTCCGACAGGGGCGATGAAAAACTGTTTTTT. Translated: CASSSDRGDEKLFF.

V and J are TRBV15 and TRBJ1-1, with 10 bases fitting TRBD1. CDR1 is LNHNV and CDR2 is YYDKDF in the germline V gene (reference sequence). The CDR3 spans 17 residues. J gave up 4 bases and V 3 bases, and 11 bases lay outside the gene matches. CDR3 coding DNA: TGTGCCACCAGCAGGGACGGGACAGGGGAGGGGAGCACTGAAGCTTTCTTT. It codes for CATSRDGTGEGSTEAFF.

The rearrangement uses TRBV5-1 and TRBJ2-3, with unresolved D. In germline, CDR1 is SGHRS, CDR2 YFSETQ. The CDR3 runs 12 residues. V lost 4 bases and J 1 base, leaving 4 bases between the germline ends. The CDR3 region is CASSPGTDTQYF. The CDR3, as DNA: TGCGCCAGCAGCCCCGGCACAGATACGCAGTATTTT.

V gene TRBV7-3 combines with J gene TRBJ2-1; 10 bases line up with TRBD1. Losses at the gene ends were 4 bases for V and 9 bases for J; bases not matched to a gene: 9. CDR1 is SGHTA and CDR2 is FQGTGA in the germline V gene. The CDR3 has 15 amino acids. The CDR3 DNA reads as TGTGCCAGCAGCTCTAGGGACAGGGGAAGGGGTGAGCAGTTCTTC. Its protein is CASSSRDRGRGEQFF.

This chain uses TRBV27 with TRBJ1-6; TRBD1 agrees at 10 bases. CDR1 is MNHEY and CDR2 is SMNVEV in the germline V gene (reference sequence). The junction had 4 bases not matched to a gene; V was cut back by 2 bases and J by 0 bases. CDR3 length: 18 amino acids. CDR3 sequence: CASSLRGQGNSYNSPLHF. The CDR3 coding sequence is TGTGCCAGCAGTTTACGGGGACAGGGGAACTCCTATAATTCACCCCTCCACTTT.